This note documents a single T cell receptor beta chain sequence. What it recognizes is unknown. CD4+ T cells were isolated untouched, approximately 98% pure. The entry originates in a study of T cell repertoires and HLA-DP antigens. Only in-frame clones appear in the TCRdb table, and some are missing; sequencing was by immunoSEQ multiplex PCR. The sample holds about 89,000 clones, approximately 89% seen once. The V gene's germline CDR1 is SGHTA and CDR2 FQGNSA. Trimming took 5 bases from V and 5 from J, leaving 18 bases between them. CDR3 length equals 16 residues. This clonotype originated in a man aged 50 to 60 in good health and CMV-seronegative. Sequencing was performed on CD4+ T cells from PBMCs. The chain has TRBV7-2 and TRBJ1-4; D unresolved. CDR3 in amino acids: CASSVGFTKRNEKLFF. For the CDR3, the DNA is TGTGCCAGCAGCGTGGGATTTACCAAACGAAATGAAAAACTGTTTTTT.